This TCR beta chain was sequenced for a study of early T cells in non-severe SARS-CoV-2 infection. V was pared by 7 bases and J by 0 bases, with 12 bases between. CDR1 is MNHEY, CDR2 SVGAGI, per germline. The CDR3 consists of 14 residues. TCRdb independently ran MiXCR on the 5' RACE reads; one entry per CDR3 protein. The sample records approximately 80,000 distinct CDR3 sequences, about 11% being singletons. The clonotype comes from an adult who was a healthcare worker with PCR-confirmed SARS-CoV-2 infection or an uninfected control (not recorded which). The material was whole blood, obtained at baseline. This chain joins TRBV6-5 and TRBJ1-2, with D unclear. In DNA, the CDR3 is TGTGCCAGCACCCAGCCGGGCCCTAACTATGGCTACACCTTC. Translating it yields CASTQPGPNYGYTF.